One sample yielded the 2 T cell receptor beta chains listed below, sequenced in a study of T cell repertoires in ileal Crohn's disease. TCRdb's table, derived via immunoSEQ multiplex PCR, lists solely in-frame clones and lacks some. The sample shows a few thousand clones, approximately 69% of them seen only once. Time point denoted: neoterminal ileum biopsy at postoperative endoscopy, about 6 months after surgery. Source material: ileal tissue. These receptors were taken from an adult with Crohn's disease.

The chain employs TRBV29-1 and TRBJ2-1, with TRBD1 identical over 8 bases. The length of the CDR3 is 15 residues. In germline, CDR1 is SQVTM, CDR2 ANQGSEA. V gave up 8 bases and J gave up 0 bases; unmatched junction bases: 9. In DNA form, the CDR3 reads TGCAGCTTTAACAGGGGGTTGAGCTCCTACAATGAGCAGTTCTTC. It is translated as CSFNRGLSSYNEQFF.

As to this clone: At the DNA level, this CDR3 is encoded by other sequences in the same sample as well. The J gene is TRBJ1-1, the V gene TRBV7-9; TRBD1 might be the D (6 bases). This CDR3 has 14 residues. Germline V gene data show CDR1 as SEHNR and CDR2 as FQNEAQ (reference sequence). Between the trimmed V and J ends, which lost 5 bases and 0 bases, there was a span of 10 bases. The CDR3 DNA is TGTGCCAGCAGCCCAGGGGAGATGAACACTGAAGCTTTCTTT. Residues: CASSPGEMNTEAFF. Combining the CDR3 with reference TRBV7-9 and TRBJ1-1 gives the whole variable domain DTGVSQNPRHKITKRGQNVTFRCDPISEHNRLYWYRQTLGQGPEFLTYFQNEAQLEKSRLLSDRFSAERPKGSFSTLEIQRTEQGDSAMYLCASSPGEMNTEAFFGQGTRLTVV.